This T cell receptor (beta chain) was sequenced during a study of cytomegalovirus exposure and HLA in healthy donors. Study background: Early release data held around 80 million unique TCRs from HLA-typed donors.

The PCR made use of 60 Vbeta and 13 Jbeta primers. Sequenced by immunoSEQ multiplex PCR; TCRdb stores in-frame clones only, minus some. The repertoire holds 40,000 to 55,000 clones, with 81% as singletons. Comment on this clone: Its antigen is unknown.

Unmatched junction bases numbered 9, after V lost 6 bases and J lost 13 bases. Germline V CDR1 and CDR2: WSHSY, SAAADI. The CDR3 loop spans 12 amino acids. Findings and limits, study-wide: Within a later analysis, the majority of CMV-associated TCR beta chains appeared HLA-restricted.

This clonotype was sampled from a boy aged 5-17 years in good health and CMV-seropositive. The sequenced sample consisted of PBMCs. The rearrangement joins TRBV10-2 to TRBJ2-1; 7 positions agree with TRBD1. The CDR3 nucleotides read TGCGCCAGCAGGAACGGACAGGATAAACAGTTCTTC. This codes for CASRNGQDKQFF.